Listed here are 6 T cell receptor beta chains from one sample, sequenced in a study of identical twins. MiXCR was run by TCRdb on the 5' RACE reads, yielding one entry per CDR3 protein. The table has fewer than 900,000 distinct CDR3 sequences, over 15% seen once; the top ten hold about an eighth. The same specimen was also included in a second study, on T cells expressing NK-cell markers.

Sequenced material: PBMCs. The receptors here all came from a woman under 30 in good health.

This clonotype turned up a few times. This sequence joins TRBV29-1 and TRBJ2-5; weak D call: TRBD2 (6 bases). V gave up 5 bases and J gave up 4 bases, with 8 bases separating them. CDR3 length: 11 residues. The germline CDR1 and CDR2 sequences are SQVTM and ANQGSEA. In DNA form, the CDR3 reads TGCAGCGTTACCGGGGGAGAGACCCAGTACTTC. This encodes CSVTGGETQYF.

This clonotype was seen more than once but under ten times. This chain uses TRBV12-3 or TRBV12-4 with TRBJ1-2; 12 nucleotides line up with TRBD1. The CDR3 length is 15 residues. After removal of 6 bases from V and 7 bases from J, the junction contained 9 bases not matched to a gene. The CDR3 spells CASSGTGGSFGGYTF. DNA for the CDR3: TGTGCCAGCAGCGGGACAGGGGGCTCTTTTGGTGGCTACACCTTC.

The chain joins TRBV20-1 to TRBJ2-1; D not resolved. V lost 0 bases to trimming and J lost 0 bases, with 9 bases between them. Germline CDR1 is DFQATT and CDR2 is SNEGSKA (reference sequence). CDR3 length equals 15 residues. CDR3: CSARDGVSSYNEQFF. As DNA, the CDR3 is TGCAGTGCTAGAGATGGAGTTAGCTCCTACAATGAGCAGTTCTTC.

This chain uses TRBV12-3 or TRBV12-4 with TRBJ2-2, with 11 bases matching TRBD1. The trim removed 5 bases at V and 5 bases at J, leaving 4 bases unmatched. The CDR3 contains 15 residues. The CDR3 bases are TGTGCCAGCAGTCGGACAGGGGGCTTAACCGGGGAGCTGTTTTTT. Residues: CASSRTGGLTGELFF.

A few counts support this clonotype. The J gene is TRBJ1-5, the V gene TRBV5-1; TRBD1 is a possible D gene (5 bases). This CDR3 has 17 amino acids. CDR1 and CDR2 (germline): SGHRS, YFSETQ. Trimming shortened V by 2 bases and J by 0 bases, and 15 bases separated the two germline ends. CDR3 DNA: TGCGCCAGCAGCTTCAGACGACAGAGATATAGCAATCAGCCCCAGCATTTT. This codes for CASSFRRQRYSNQPQHF.

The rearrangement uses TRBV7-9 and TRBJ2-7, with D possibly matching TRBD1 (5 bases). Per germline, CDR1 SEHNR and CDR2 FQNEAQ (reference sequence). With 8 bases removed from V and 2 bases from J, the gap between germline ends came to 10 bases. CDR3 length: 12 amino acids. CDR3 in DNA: TGTGCCAGCGCGACAGAGGCCTACGAGCAGTACTTC. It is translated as CASATEAYEQYF.